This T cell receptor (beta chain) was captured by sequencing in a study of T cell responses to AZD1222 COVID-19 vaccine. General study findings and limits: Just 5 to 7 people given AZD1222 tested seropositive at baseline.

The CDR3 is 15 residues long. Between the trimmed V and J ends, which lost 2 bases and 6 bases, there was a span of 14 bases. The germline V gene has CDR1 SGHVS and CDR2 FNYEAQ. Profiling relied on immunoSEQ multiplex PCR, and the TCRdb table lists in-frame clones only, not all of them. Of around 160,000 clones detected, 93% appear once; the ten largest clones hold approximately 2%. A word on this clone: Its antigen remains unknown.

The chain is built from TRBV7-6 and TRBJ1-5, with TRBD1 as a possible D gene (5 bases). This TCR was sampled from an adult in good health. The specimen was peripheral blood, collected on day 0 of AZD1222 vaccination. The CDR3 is CASSLNGQGIQPQHF. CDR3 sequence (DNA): TGTGCCAGCAGCTTAAATGGGCAGGGCATTCAGCCCCAGCATTTT.